These 10 T cell receptor beta chains originate from one sample sequenced in a study of T cell changes during pregnancy in multiple sclerosis. Only in-frame clones appear in the TCRdb table, and some are missing; sequencing was by immunoSEQ multiplex PCR. The data contain roughly 56,000 clones, 91% of them singletons. The source was CD4+ T cells from peripheral blood mononuclear cells, collected after pregnancy. The source of these receptors is a female donor in good health, enrolled as a control in a pregnancy study.

This chain joins TRBV6-5 and TRBJ1-2, with D tentatively TRBD1 (6 bases). The CDR3 has 13 residues. Trimming pared 5 bases from V and 2 bases from J, leaving 9 bases between. Germline CDR1 MNHEY, CDR2 SVGAGI. The CDR3 sequence is CASSNTGNYGYTF. CDR3 in DNA: TGTGCCAGCAGTAATACAGGGAACTATGGCTACACCTTC.

The V and J genes are TRBV2 and TRBJ2-5; D possibly corresponds to TRBD2 (6 bases). The CDR3 loop spans 14 amino acids. Germline V lookup: CDR1 SNHLY, CDR2 FYNNEI. The V end was cut by 6 bases, the J end by 0 bases, with 11 bases between. The CDR3 is CASRNGLNQETQYF. Here the CDR3 DNA reads TGTGCCAGCAGGAACGGACTAAACCAAGAGACCCAGTACTTC.

The rearrangement joins TRBV7-6 to TRBJ1-1, with TRBD1 as a possible D gene (5 bases). Per the germline V gene, CDR1 is SGHVS and CDR2 is FNYEAQ. Between the trimmed V and J ends, which lost 1 base and 0 bases, there was a span of 6 bases. CDR3 length: 14 residues. DNA for the CDR3: TGTGCCAGCAGCTTAGACAGGCTGAACACTGAAGCTTTCTTT. It specifies CASSLDRLNTEAFF.

The CDR3 loop is CASSQGQDRGYGYTF. The CDR3 bases are TGTGCCAGCAGTCAGGGACAGGATAGGGGCTATGGCTACACCTTC. The chain joins TRBV6-1 to TRBJ1-2, with 8 bases that match TRBD1. Germline V CDR1 and CDR2: MNHNS, SASEGT. This CDR3 has 15 residues. Trimming took 5 bases from V and 4 from J; bases not matched to a gene: 9.

The chain couples TRBV7-2 to TRBJ1-2; a possible D gene is TRBD1 (6 bases). The CDR3 has 16 residues. The germline CDR1 and CDR2 sequences are SGHTA and FQGNSA. Trimming cost V 0 bases and J 4 bases, with 15 bases left between them. This chain's CDR3 is CASSLASGGGGYGYTF. CDR3 coding DNA: TGTGCCAGCAGCTTAGCGTCGGGGGGAGGGGGCTATGGCTACACCTTC.

The V call is TRBV10-3, the J call TRBJ2-7; 8 positions match TRBD2. Germline V gives CDR1 ENHRY, CDR2 SYGVKD. J gave up 5 bases and V 3 bases, and 9 bases lay outside the gene matches. The CDR3 consists of 15 residues. CDR3 amino acids: CAISDRAGVTHEQYF. The CDR3 DNA follows: TGTGCCATCAGTGACCGAGCGGGGGTTACCCACGAGCAGTACTTC.

This clone has only one observation. The J gene is TRBJ2-5, the V gene TRBV30, with 10 positions matching TRBD1. The germline V gene has CDR1 GTSNPN and CDR2 SVGIG (reference sequence). Unmatched junction bases numbered 6, after V lost 4 bases and J lost 4 bases. This CDR3 has 14 amino acids. The chain's CDR3 is CAWNPGQGLETQYF. DNA for the CDR3: TGTGCCTGGAATCCGGGACAGGGGTTAGAGACCCAGTACTTC.

J is TRBJ1-1 and V is TRBV6-5; 10 bases are shared with TRBD1. V was pared by 6 bases and J by 3 bases, with 1 base of the junction left unmatched. Per the germline V gene, CDR1 is MNHEY and CDR2 is SVGAGI. CDR3 length: 13 residues. The CDR3: CASRGTGDTEAFF. In DNA, the CDR3 is TGTGCCAGCAGAGGGACAGGGGACACTGAAGCTTTCTTT.

This chain links TRBV6-5 with TRBJ1-1; D ambiguous. CDR1 MNHEY and CDR2 SVGAGI come from the germline V gene. This CDR3 contains 13 residues. The V gene lost 6 bases and the J gene lost 7 bases, with 15 bases spanning the gap. The CDR3 spells CASSPVIKREAFF. The CDR3 DNA is TGTGCCAGCAGCCCTGTCATCAAGCGTGAAGCTTTCTTT.

The chain uses TRBV19 and TRBJ2-1; tentative D call: TRBD1 (5 bases). Trimming cost V 7 bases and J 2 bases, with 12 bases left between them. The CDR3 consists of 14 residues. Germline lookup yields CDR1 LNHDA and CDR2 SQIVND (reference sequence). This chain's CDR3 is CASTSQGAYNEQFF. CDR3 in DNA: TGTGCCAGTACATCCCAGGGCGCCTACAATGAGCAGTTCTTC.